Below, one T cell receptor (beta chain) is given with its context. The sample originates from a study of PD-L1 blockade in urothelial cancer. Sequenced by immunoSEQ multiplex PCR; TCRdb stores in-frame clones only, minus some. Of tens of thousands of clones in the sample, about 85% were seen once. The V gene's germline CDR1 is LNHDA and CDR2 SQIVND (reference sequence). The CDR3 runs to 17 residues. V lost 5 bases to trimming and J lost 3 bases; unmatched junction nucleotides: 8. This sample comprised PBMCs, obtained around atezolizumab (anti-PD-L1) treatment. The chain joins TRBV19 to TRBJ2-7, with 15 bases lining up with TRBD2. This receptor was identified in a man aged 60 to 69 with urothelial cancer. CDR3 in amino acids: CASSFGLAGGSGYEQYF. CDR3 DNA sequence: TGTGCCAGTAGTTTTGGACTAGCGGGGGGGTCCGGCTACGAGCAGTACTTC.